These T cell receptor beta chains were read from a single sample in a study of blood T cell repertoires in COVID-19. Assay used: immunoSEQ multiplex PCR; TCRdb lists only in-frame clones, some missing. The table has around 300,000 clones, more than 75% seen once. Input material: PBMCs or T cells enriched from blood (not recorded which). Source of these receptors: a woman in her late teens or twenties who had recovered from COVID-19. CDR3s include the opening cysteine and the closing phenylalanine or tryptophan. The D gene is left open where the match is weak. Clone size is not always given. Where it is, it says once, few, many or a class for expanded clones.

d_call	clone_size	v_call	j_call	cdr3_aa	cdr3_nt
.	few	TRBV5-3	TRBJ2-5	CARSEHSLQETQYF	TGTGCCAGAAGCGAGCACAGTCTTCAAGAGACCCAGTACTTC
TRBD2	.	TRBV24-1	TRBJ2-5	CATSDSAGVETQYF	TGTGCCACCAGTGATTCAGCGGGAGTAGAGACCCAGTACTTC
TRBD1	.	TRBV6-5	TRBJ2-7	CASSRDSYEQYF	TGTGCCAGCAGCCGGGACAGCTACGAGCAGTACTTC
TRBD1	.	TRBV5-1	TRBJ1-2	CASSFSALGGTAYGYTF	TGCGCCAGCAGCTTTTCGGCCTTAGGCGGGACAGCATATGGCTACACCTTC
TRBD2	.	TRBV27	TRBJ2-1	CASSLLRGGSYNEQFF	TGTGCCAGCAGTTTATTACGGGGGGGGTCCTACAATGAGCAGTTCTTC
.	.	TRBV6-5	TRBJ1-2	CASSYGGNYGYTF	TGTGCCAGCAGTTATGGCGGGAACTATGGCTACACCTTC
TRBD1	.	TRBV6-5	TRBJ1-1	CASSYSRQGPSEAFF	TGTGCCAGCAGTTACTCGAGACAGGGACCCTCTGAAGCTTTCTTT
.	once	TRBV25-1	TRBJ1-2	CASSEWGGSYGYTF	TGTGCCAGCAGTGAATGGGGGGGCAGCTATGGCTACACCTTC
.	.	TRBV27	TRBJ2-1	CASSLGTGLGNEQFF	TGTGCCAGCAGTTTAGGAACAGGGTTGGGCAATGAGCAGTTCTTC
TRBD1	.	TRBV15	TRBJ1-4	CATSSRTGGREKLFF	TGTGCCACCAGCAGCCGGACAGGGGGACGGGAAAAACTGTTTTTT
.	.	TRBV6-5	TRBJ1-6	CASSYSTEPQGRPLHF	TGTGCCAGCAGTTACTCGACAGAACCTCAAGGGAGGCCCCTCCACTTT
.	.	TRBV7-9	TRBJ2-2	CASSLVQGVTGELFF	TGTGCCAGCAGCTTAGTACAGGGTGTAACCGGGGAGCTGTTTTTT
TRBD2	once	TRBV6-5	TRBJ2-5	CASVTSVPSGGQYF	TGTGCCAGCGTTACTAGCGTCCCCTCGGGGGGCCAGTACTTC
TRBD2	once	TRBV6-2/TRBV6-3	TRBJ2-7	CASSYPLAGDFYEQYF	TGTGCCAGCAGTTACCCACTAGCGGGGGACTTCTACGAGCAGTACTTC
.	.	TRBV6-5	TRBJ2-7	CASSYGDTSYEQYF	TGTGCCAGCAGTTACGGGGACACCTCCTACGAGCAGTACTTC
.	.	TRBV7-9	TRBJ2-2	CASSLAEGGAGELFF	TGTGCCAGCAGCTTAGCAGAAGGGGGTGCCGGGGAGCTGTTTTTT
TRBD1	.	TRBV6-2/TRBV6-3	TRBJ1-5	CASSYAGQNRNQPQHF	TGTGCCAGCAGTTACGCGGGACAGAACCGTAATCAGCCCCAGCATTTT